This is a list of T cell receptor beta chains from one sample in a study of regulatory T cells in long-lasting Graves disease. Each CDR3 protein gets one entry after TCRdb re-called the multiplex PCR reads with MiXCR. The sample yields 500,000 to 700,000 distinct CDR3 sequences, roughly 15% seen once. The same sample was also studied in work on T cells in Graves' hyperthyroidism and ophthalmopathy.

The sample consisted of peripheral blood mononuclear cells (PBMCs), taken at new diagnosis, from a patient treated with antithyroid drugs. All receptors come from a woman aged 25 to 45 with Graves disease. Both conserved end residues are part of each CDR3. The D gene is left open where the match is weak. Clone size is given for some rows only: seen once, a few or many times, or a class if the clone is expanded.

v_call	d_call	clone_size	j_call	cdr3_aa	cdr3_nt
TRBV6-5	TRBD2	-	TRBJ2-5	CASSYLTSGTETQYF	TGTGCCAGCAGTTATTTGACTAGCGGGACAGAGACCCAGTACTTC
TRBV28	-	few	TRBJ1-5	CASSLLKGSNQPQHF	TGTGCCAGCAGCCTACTGAAGGGCAGCAATCAGCCCCAGCATTTT
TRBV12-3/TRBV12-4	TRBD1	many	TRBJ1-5	CASSRQGADQPQHF	TGTGCCAGCAGTAGACAGGGGGCAGATCAGCCCCAGCATTTT
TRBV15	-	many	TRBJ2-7	CATSPTRGAEAYEQYF	TGTGCCACCAGCCCGACTCGGGGGGCAGAGGCCTACGAGCAGTACTTC
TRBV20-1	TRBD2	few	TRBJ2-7	CSAPGRNYEQYF	TGCAGTGCCCCCGGGAGGAACTACGAGCAGTACTTC
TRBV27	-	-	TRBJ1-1	CASTPDRQGDTEAFF	TGTGCCAGCACCCCGGACCGTCAAGGGGACACTGAAGCTTTCTTT
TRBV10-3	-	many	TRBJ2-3	CAAGGGLPTDTQYF	TGTGCCGCCGGAGGAGGACTACCCACAGATACGCAGTATTTT
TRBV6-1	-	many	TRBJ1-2	CASSEGTSGYGYTF	TGTGCCAGCAGTGAAGGGACCTCGGGCTACGGCTACACCTTC
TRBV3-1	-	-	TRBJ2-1	CASSGSAGSNEQFF	TGTGCCAGCAGCGGGTCCGCGGGTTCGAATGAGCAGTTCTTC
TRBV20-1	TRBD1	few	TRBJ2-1	CSAWTGASYNEQFF	TGCAGTGCTTGGACAGGGGCCTCCTACAATGAGCAGTTCTTC
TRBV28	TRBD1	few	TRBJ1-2	CASSDPGQGLIFGYTF	TGTGCCAGCAGTGACCCCGGACAGGGCTTGATTTTTGGCTACACCTTC
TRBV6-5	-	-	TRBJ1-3	CASSYSEFRRNTIYF	TGTGCCAGCAGTTACTCGGAATTCAGGAGAAACACCATATATTTT
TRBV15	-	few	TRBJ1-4	CATNKQKGDLNEKLFF	TGTGCCACCAACAAACAAAAGGGGGACCTAAATGAAAAACTGTTTTTT
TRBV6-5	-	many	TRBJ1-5	CASSYGGPTQPQHF	TGTGCCAGCAGTTACGGGGGACCTACTCAGCCCCAGCATTTT
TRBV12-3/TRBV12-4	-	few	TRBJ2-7	CASSYGRRSEQYF	TGTGCCAGCAGTTACGGGAGACGGTCCGAGCAGTACTTC
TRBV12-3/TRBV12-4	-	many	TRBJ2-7	CASSFEQGGTYEQYF	TGTGCCAGCAGTTTTGAACAGGGAGGAACTTACGAGCAGTACTTC
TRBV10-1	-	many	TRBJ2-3	CASSRGAPDTQYF	TGCGCCAGCTCGAGGGGAGCTCCAGATACGCAGTATTTT
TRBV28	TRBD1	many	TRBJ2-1	CASSLGGGLWGDRDFDEQFF	TGTGCCAGCAGTTTAGGGGGGGGCTTATGGGGGGACAGGGACTTCGATGAGCAGTTCTTC
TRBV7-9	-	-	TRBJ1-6	CASSHGGQDSYNSPLHF	TGTGCCAGCAGCCATGGGGGGCAGGACTCCTATAATTCACCCCTCCACTTT
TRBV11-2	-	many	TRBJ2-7	CASSLDQAGKSYF	TGTGCCAGCAGCTTAGATCAGGCAGGGAAATCGTACTTC
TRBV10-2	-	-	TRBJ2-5	CASSQYGLETQYF	TGCGCCAGCAGTCAGTACGGATTAGAGACCCAGTACTTC
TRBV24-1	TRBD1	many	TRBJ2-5	CATSDYGQGTRETQYF	TGTGCCACCAGTGATTACGGACAGGGGACCAGGGAGACCCAGTACTTC
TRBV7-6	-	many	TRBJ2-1	CASSFRVLTYNEQFF	TGTGCCAGCAGCTTTCGAGTCTTGACCTACAATGAGCAGTTCTTC
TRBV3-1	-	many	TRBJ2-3	CASSPPGSGPDTQYF	TGTGCCAGCAGCCCCCCAGGTAGCGGCCCAGATACGCAGTATTTT
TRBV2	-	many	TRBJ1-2	CAFKGLGGYTF	TGTGCCTTTAAGGGGCTTGGTGGCTACACCTTC
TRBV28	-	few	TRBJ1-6	CASSLWDPDSPLHF	TGTGCCAGCAGTTTATGGGACCCGGATTCACCCCTCCACTTT
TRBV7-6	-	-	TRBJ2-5	CASSLAWEDRHLETQYF	TGTGCCAGCAGCTTAGCATGGGAGGACAGGCACCTAGAGACCCAGTACTTC
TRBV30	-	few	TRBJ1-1	CAWSNGRVVNTEAFF	TGTGCCTGGAGCAATGGTAGGGTTGTGAACACTGAAGCTTTCTTT
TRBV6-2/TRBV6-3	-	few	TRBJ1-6	CASRSRQESSYNSPLHF	TGTGCCAGCCGATCACGACAGGAGAGCTCCTATAATTCACCCCTCCACTTT
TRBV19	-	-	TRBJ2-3	CASSISAPTDTQYF	TGTGCCAGTAGTATTAGCGCCCCCACAGATACGCAGTATTTT
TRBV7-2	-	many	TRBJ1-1	CASSSRLPEAFF	TGTGCCAGCAGCTCGCGTCTCCCTGAGGCTTTCTTT
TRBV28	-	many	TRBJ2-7	CASQGTYEQYF	TGTGCCAGCCAAGGGACCTACGAGCAGTACTTC
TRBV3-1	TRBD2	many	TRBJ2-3	CASRLAGTDTQYF	TGTGCCAGCAGGCTAGCGGGCACAGATACGCAGTATTTT
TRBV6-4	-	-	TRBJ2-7	CASSDYPGTQYEQYF	TGTGCCAGCAGTGACTATCCCGGGACCCAGTACGAGCAGTACTTC
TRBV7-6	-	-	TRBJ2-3	CASEQIAADEITDTQYF	TGTGCCAGTGAACAAATTGCAGCGGATGAAATCACAGATACGCAGTATTTT
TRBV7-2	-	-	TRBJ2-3	CASSLVVGAGTDTQYF	TGTGCCAGCAGCTTAGTTGTCGGGGCGGGAACAGATACGCAGTATTTT
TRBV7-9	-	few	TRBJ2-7	CASSPKDTYEQYF	TGTGCCAGCAGCCCCAAAGACACTTACGAGCAGTACTTC
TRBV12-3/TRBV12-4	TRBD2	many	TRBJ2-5	CASTPTGGQETQYF	TGTGCCAGCACCCCTACGGGGGGCCAAGAGACCCAGTACTTC
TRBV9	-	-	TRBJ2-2	CASSVGGGDTGELFF	TGTGCCAGCAGCGTAGGAGGGGGGGACACCGGGGAGCTGTTTTTT
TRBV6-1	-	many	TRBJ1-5	CASNVQSNQPQHF	TGTGCCAGCAACGTCCAGAGCAATCAGCCCCAGCATTTT
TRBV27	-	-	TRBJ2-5	CASSRLLRETQYF	TGTGCCAGCAGTCGACTCCTGAGGGAGACCCAGTACTTC
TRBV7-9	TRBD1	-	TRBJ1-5	CASSLAGGQAVGQPQHF	TGTGCCAGCAGCTTAGCGGGAGGACAGGCAGTCGGTCAGCCCCAGCATTTT
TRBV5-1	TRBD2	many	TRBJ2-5	CASSISGAVEETQYF	TGCGCCAGCAGCATAAGCGGGGCCGTCGAAGAGACCCAGTACTTC